This section outlines one TCR beta chain sequence together with its context. The data stem from a study of blood T cell repertoires in COVID-19. Background on the study: COVID-19 samples from acute and convalescent phases originated in the United States, Italy and Spain. Sources were T cells, B-cell-depleted T cells, or PBMCs; the material itself was cDNA or gDNA.

Per the authors' pipeline: Nucleated cell number was recorded as an estimate derived from reference gene primer amplification. Here immunoSEQ multiplex PCR was the method, and the copy in TCRdb shows in-frame clones only, minus some. From that table come the V and J calls and clone size; the DNA was used to work out D and trimming. Of 270,000 or so clones listed, around 82% are singletons. The CDR3 length is 13 residues. With V trimmed by 4 bases and J by 12 bases, 11 bases remained unmatched. Germline V CDR1 and CDR2: SGHRS, YFSETQ. This TCR derives from a woman aged 18-29 years with acute or convalescent COVID-19. The rearrangement uses TRBV5-1 and TRBJ1-1; TRBD1 agrees at 8 bases. Material for sequencing was peripheral blood. This CDR3 reads CASSQDRGRGSFF. The CDR3 DNA reads as TGCGCCAGCAGCCAAGACAGGGGTCGAGGGTCTTTCTTT.